This T cell receptor (beta chain) was identified during a study of Ad26.COV2.S vaccination and SARS-CoV-2 variants. CDR3 length: 14 amino acids. Per the germline V gene, CDR1 is SGHRS and CDR2 is YFSETQ. Trimming cost V 2 bases and J 7 bases, with 15 bases left between them. The method was immunoSEQ multiplex PCR; TCRdb's version includes in-frame clones alone and lacks a portion of them. The repertoire holds fewer than 500,000 clones, around nine tenths seen once, with 10% to 15% in the top ten. Noted treatment: 19 received Ad26.COV2.S at low or high dose, single or two shots; 5 received placebo; per-sample allocation not given. Samples analyzed were those drawn on day 63 after the first vaccine or placebo injection.

The chain is built from TRBV5-1 and TRBJ1-2; D possibly corresponds to TRBD1 (5 bases). This TCR was sampled from a person between 18 and 59 years old who received the Ad26.COV2.S COVID-19 vaccine or a placebo. The sequences come from peripheral blood, collected in a trial of Ad26.COV2.S vaccine versus placebo. CDR3 in amino acids: CASSLQQASLGYTF. The CDR3, as DNA: TGCGCCAGCAGCTTACAACAGGCCTCCCTTGGCTACACCTTC.